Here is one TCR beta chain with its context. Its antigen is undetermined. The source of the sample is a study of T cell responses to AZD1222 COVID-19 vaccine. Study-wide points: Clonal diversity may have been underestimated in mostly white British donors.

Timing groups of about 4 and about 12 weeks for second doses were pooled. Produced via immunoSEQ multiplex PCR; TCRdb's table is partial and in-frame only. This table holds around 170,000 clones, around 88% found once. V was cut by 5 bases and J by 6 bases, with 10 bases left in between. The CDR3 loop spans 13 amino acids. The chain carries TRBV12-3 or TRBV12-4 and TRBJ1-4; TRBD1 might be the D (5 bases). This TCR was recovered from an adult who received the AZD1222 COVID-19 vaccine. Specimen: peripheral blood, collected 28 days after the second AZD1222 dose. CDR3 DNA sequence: TGTGCCAGCAGTGGGGGGTATGATGAAAAACTGTTTTTT. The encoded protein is CASSGGYDEKLFF.